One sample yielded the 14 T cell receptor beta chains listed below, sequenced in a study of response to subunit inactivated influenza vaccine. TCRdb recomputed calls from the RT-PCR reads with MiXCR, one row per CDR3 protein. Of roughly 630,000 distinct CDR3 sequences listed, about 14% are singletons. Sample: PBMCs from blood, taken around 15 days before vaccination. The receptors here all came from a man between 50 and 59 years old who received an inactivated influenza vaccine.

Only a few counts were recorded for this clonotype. The CDR3 sequence is CASSYRDDPYNEQFF. As DNA, the CDR3 is TGTGCCAGCAGCTACCGGGACGACCCCTACAATGAGCAGTTCTTC. This chain joins TRBV7-7 and TRBJ2-1; D may be TRBD1 or TRBD2 (5 bases each). V shed 4 bases and J shed 2 bases, with 12 bases lying between them. This CDR3 comprises 15 residues. Germline CDR1 SSHAT, CDR2 FNYEAQ (reference sequence).

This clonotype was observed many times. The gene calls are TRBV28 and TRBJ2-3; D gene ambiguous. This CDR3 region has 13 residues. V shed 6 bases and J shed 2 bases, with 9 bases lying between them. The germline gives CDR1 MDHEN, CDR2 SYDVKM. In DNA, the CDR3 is TGTGCCAGCAGAACCCACAACACAGATACGCAGTATTTT. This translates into CASRTHNTDTQYF.

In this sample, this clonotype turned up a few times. The CDR3, as DNA: TGCGCCAGCAGCTGGGCGGGGTCGAACACCGGGGAGCTGTTTTTT. Amino acids: CASSWAGSNTGELFF. V is TRBV5-1 and J is TRBJ2-2; TRBD2 is a possible D gene (6 bases). CDR1 and CDR2 (germline): SGHRS, YFSETQ. This CDR3 region has 15 residues. Trimming removed 3 bases at V and 0 bases at J, with 9 bases between.

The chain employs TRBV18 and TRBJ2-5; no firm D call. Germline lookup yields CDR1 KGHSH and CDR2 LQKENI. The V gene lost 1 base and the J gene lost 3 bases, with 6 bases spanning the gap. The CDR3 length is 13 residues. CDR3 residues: CASSPRVEETQYF. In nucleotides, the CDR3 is TGTGCCAGCTCACCACGAGTCGAAGAGACCCAGTACTTC.

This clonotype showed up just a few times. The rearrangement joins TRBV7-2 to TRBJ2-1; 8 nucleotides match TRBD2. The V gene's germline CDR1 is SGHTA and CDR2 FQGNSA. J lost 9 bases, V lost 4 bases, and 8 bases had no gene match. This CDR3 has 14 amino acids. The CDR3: CASSWGREGGEQFF. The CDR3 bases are TGTGCCAGCAGCTGGGGTCGGGAGGGGGGTGAGCAGTTCTTC.

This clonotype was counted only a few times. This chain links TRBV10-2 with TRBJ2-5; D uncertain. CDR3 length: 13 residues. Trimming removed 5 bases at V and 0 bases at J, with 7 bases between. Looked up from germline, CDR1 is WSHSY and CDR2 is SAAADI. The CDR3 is CASSRVYQETQYF. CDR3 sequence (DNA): TGCGCCAGCAGTAGGGTGTACCAAGAGACCCAGTACTTC.

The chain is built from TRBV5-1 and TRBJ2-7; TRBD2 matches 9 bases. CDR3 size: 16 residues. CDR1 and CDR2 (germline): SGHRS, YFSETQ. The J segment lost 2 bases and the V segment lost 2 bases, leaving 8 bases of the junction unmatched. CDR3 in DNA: TGCGCCAGCAGCTTTGGGGCTAGCGGGGCCACCTACGAGCAGTACTTC. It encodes CASSFGASGATYEQYF.

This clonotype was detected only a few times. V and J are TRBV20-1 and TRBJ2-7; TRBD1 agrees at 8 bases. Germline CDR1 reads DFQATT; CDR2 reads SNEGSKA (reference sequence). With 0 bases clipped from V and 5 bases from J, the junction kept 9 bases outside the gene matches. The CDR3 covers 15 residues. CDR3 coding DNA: TGCAGTGCTAGAGATTTGGCAGGGGGCTTCGACGAGCAGTACTTC. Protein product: CSARDLAGGFDEQYF.

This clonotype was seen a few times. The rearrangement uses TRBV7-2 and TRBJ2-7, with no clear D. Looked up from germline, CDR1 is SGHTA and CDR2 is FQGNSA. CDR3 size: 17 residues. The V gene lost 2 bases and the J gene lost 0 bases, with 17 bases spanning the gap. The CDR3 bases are TGTGCCAGCAGCTTATCGCGGCCGTACCTGAGCTCCTACGAGCAGTACTTC. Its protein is CASSLSRPYLSSYEQYF.

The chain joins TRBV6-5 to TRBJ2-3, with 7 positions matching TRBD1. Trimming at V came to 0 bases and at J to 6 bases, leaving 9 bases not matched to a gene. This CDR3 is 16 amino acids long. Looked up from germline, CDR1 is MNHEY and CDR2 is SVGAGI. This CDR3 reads CASSYSGTAATDTQYF. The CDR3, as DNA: TGTGCCAGCAGTTACTCCGGGACAGCTGCCACGGATACGCAGTATTTT.

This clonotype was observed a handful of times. CDR3 sequence reads: CASSLGTLSSKEQYF. The CDR3, as DNA: TGTGCCAGCAGCCTCGGGACACTCTCGAGTAAGGAGCAGTACTTC. The chain carries TRBV28 and TRBJ2-7; D may be TRBD1 (6 bases). Trimming removed 6 bases from V and 7 bases from J, with 22 bases in between. The CDR3 contains 15 residues. Germline CDR1 is MDHEN and CDR2 is SYDVKM.

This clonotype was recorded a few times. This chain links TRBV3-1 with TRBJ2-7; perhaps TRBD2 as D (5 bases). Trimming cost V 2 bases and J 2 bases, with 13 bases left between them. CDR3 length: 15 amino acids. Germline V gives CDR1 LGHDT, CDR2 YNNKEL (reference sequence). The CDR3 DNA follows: TGTGCCAGCAGCCAATTCGGTGGGAGCACCTACGAGCAGTACTTC. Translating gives CASSQFGGSTYEQYF.

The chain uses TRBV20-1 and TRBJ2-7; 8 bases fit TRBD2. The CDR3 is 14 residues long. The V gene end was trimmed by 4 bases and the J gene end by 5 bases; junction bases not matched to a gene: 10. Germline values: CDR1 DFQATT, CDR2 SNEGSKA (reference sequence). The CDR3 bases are TGCAGTGCTATCGGGAGTAGCGGGATCCACGAGCAGTACTTC. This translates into CSAIGSSGIHEQYF.

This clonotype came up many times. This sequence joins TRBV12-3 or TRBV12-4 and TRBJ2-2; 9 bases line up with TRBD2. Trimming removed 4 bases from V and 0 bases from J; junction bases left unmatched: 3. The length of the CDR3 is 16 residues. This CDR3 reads CASSWGLATNTGELFF. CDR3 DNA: TGTGCCAGCAGTTGGGGACTAGCCACGAACACCGGGGAGCTGTTTTTT.